Below are 5 T cell receptor beta chains sequenced from a single sample in a study of beta chain features in type 1 diabetes. Findings and limits, study-wide: Shortening that was moderate but significant affected the TCRB CDR3s of Type 1 diabetes patients in all four CD4+ subsets.

Investigators reverse transcribed all isolated RNA, so they sequenced expressed TCRB transcripts. TCRdb's table, derived via immunoSEQ multiplex PCR, lists solely in-frame clones and lacks some. The table lists some 660,000 clones, about 14% of them singletons. For these receptors, no antigen is known. Sequencing was carried out using naive CD4+ T cells from blood. These receptors originate from a man aged 18 to 29 with type 1 diabetes.

This clone was recorded a few times. The chain links TRBV5-1 to TRBJ2-7, with 9 bases lining up with TRBD2. The CDR3 has 16 residues. Trimming took 0 bases from V and 0 from J; bases not matched to a gene: 4. CDR1 and CDR2 from the germline V gene are SGHRS and YFSETQ. DNA for the CDR3: TGCGCCAGCAGCTTGGCCAGCGGGAGGTCCTCCTACGAGCAGTACTTC. It is translated as CASSLASGRSSYEQYF.

The chain combines TRBV6-5 with TRBJ2-7; D ambiguous. The CDR3 extends over 11 amino acids. Germline CDR1 and CDR2: MNHEY and SVGAGI. The germline V and J ends were trimmed by 0 bases and 6 bases, with 3 bases remaining between them. CDR3 amino acids: CASSYSSEQYF. Here the CDR3 DNA reads TGTGCCAGCAGTTACTCGAGCGAGCAGTACTTC.

The table lists this clone with a few counts. This chain uses TRBV7-9 with TRBJ2-7; 8 nucleotides line up with TRBD2. CDR1 SEHNR and CDR2 FQNEAQ come from the germline V gene (reference sequence). This CDR3 region has 15 residues. The V and J ends lost 5 bases and 2 bases, in that order; junction bases with no gene match: 8. CDR3 loop: CASSAPSGPAYEQYF. The CDR3 DNA sequence: TGTGCCAGCAGCGCCCCTAGCGGGCCGGCCTACGAGCAGTACTTC.

This clone occurred a few times. Other DNA sequences in this specimen translate into the identical CDR3. The chain joins TRBV29-1 to TRBJ1-3; D gene uncertain. The CDR3 covers 11 residues. V lost 4 bases and J lost 3, with 4 bases in between. CDR1 SQVTM and CDR2 ANQGSEA come from the germline V gene. CDR3 in amino acids: CSVASGNTIYF. CDR3 in DNA: TGCAGCGTTGCGAGTGGAAACACCATATATTTT.

The chain links TRBV29-1 to TRBJ2-7, with D perhaps TRBD1 (5 bases). Trimming stripped 4 bases from V and 0 bases from J, with 13 bases between. Germline V gene lookup returns CDR1 SQVTM and CDR2 ANQGSEA. CDR3 length equals 14 residues. The CDR3 coding sequence is TGCAGCGTTGGGCTACAGGCTAGCTCCTACGAGCAGTACTTC. It encodes CSVGLQASSYEQYF.